The clone carrying this T cell receptor (beta chain) was seen only a few times. Its antigen is currently unknown. Sequencing targeted expressed TCRB transcripts, as all isolated RNA had been reverse transcribed. Profiled with immunoSEQ multiplex PCR; TCRdb holds only in-frame clones, not every one. The sample carries 250,000 to 350,000 clones, over 14% recorded once. This sample is part of a study of beta chain features in type 1 diabetes. Study details: Healthy donors, compared against patients, showed similar age, gender and cell yields.

Trimming took off 7 bases at V and 1 base at J, with 10 bases between the two ends. The CDR3 covers 13 residues. Looked up from germline, CDR1 is SNHLY and CDR2 is FYNNEI. Broader study findings: Moderate yet significant TCRB CDR3 shortening was seen in Type 1 diabetes patients in all four CD4+ subsets. When VDJ junctions were examined, type 1 diabetes patients showed fewer insertions and more deletions.

Sequencing was carried out using naive CD4+ T cells from blood. This chain links TRBV2 with TRBJ1-1; D not certain. The sequence derives from a man aged 18 to 35 with type 1 diabetes. CDR3 nucleotides: TGTGCCAGCACAGTGGAGCAGAACACTGAAGCTTTCTTT. This gives the protein CASTVEQNTEAFF.